This T cell receptor (beta chain) is drawn from a study of cytomegalovirus exposure and HLA in healthy donors. About the research overall: The same platform was used for the 120 validation repertoires and the approximately 670 first-cohort repertoires, a later analysis reported.

Assay used: immunoSEQ multiplex PCR; TCRdb lists only in-frame clones, some missing. The sample has roughly 260,000 clones, approximately 87% seen once. The sequenced sample consisted of PBMCs. This receptor was identified in a young man in good health and CMV-seronegative.

CDR3 DNA sequence: TGTGCCGTCAACCAGGGTCGATACGGCTATGGCTACACCTTC. This encodes CAVNQGRYGYGYTF. This chain joins TRBV28 and TRBJ1-2, with D perhaps TRBD1 (5 bases). Germline V gene lookup returns CDR1 MDHEN and CDR2 SYDVKM. With 11 bases removed from V and 4 bases from J, the gap between germline ends came to 20 bases. This CDR3 contains 14 residues.